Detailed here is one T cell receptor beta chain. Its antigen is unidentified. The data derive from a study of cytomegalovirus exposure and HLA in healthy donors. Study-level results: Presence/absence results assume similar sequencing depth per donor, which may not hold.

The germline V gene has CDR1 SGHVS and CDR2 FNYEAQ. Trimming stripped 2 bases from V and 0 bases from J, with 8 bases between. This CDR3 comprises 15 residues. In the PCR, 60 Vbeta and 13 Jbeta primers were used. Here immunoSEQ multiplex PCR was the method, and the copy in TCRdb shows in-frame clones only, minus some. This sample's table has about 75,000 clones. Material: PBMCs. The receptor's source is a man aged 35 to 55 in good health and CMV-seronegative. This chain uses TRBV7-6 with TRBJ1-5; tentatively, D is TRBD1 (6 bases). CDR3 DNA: TGTGCCAGCAGCTTACAGGGGAATAGCAATCAGCCCCAGCATTTT. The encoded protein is CASSLQGNSNQPQHF.